This TCR beta chain was sequenced in a study of shared clonotypes between healthy human individuals (dated by TCRdb to 2019 to 2021). Study-wide context: A couple of women and a few men aged 18 to 49 years were included in the cohort. Per donor, three plates each were used for CD4 naive and CD4 memory, two for CD8 naive, and one for CD8 memory. Blood TCR repertoires of five healthy adults were deeply sequenced to estimate repertoire size and the extent of clonotype sharing between individuals. To increase sequencing depth and limit assay-specific biases, TCR repertoire library preparation and sequencing were carried out by different laboratories using diverse techniques. Between about 0.8 and 8.9 billion PBMCs per donor were obtained by leukapheresis.

The CDR3 contains 15 residues, cysteine and phenylalanine counted. The entry retains the CDR3 DNA only, 45 bases that are in frame from base 1. CDR1 and CDR2 are drawn from the germline V gene: SGDLS, YYNGEE. V is cut by 2 bases and J by 0 bases, and the space between the germline ends is 9 bases. The full study reports these points: Based on pairwise subsampling, the degree of clonotype sharing among donors was expected to be affected by sequencing depth. The small number of donors limited the genetic and exposure-history diversity represented. Incomplete sequencing was indicated by rarefaction of sorted-subset datasets, despite the large sequencing depth. Compared with non-shared clonotypes, the clonotypes found in all four sorted-subset donors had higher generation probabilities. Naive subsets generally had larger estimated clonotype richness than memory subsets did. Sampling was restricted to blood, and TCR repertoires in tissue are likely to differ from TCR repertoires in blood. Across a handful of donors, roughly 5% of naive CD4, around 3.3% of naive CD8, under 2.5% of memory CD4, and under 0.45% of memory CD8 clonotypes were shared.

Donors were healthy HIV-negative adults with no recently reported acute infections or vaccinations. Every donor was a Caucasian adult residing in Nashville, Tennessee, USA. CD4+ T cells were enriched through magnetic negative selection, after which naive cells were positively selected on CD45RA and the remaining negative fraction served as the memory subset. After blood collection by leukapheresis, PBMCs were isolated using Ficoll-Histopaque density gradient centrifugation and then cryopreserved in the vapor phase of liquid nitrogen. Analytical flow cytometry was used to check the purity and quantity of each magnetically sorted T cell population. From each sorted fraction, genomic DNA was isolated and quantified by UV absorbance on a Nanodrop 2000c. TCR CDR3 regions were amplified from genomic DNA by multiplex PCR using the deep immunoSEQ assay. Extracted genomic DNA from each cell subset was distributed evenly across all wells of several immunoSEQ 96-well plates, and each plate was treated as a replicate. For sorted subsets, each replicate PCR was loaded with roughly 190 ng genomic DNA, equivalent to about 33,000 T cell genomes. Purified libraries were measured with a Qubit 3.0 fluorometer, size-checked on a Bioanalyzer 2100, and measured again with the KAPA Library Quantification kit. A separate single-read 150-cycle Illumina NextSeq 550 flow cell was used to sequence each immunoSEQ 96-well plate. On the study's bioinformatics: Because only junctional sequences without quality scores were contained in the immunoSEQ output, filtering matching that applied to full-length reads could not be performed. Sequences were annotated with PyIR, a Python wrapper for IgBLAST v1.9, using IMGT germline references to assign V/J genes and CDR3. Any read was removed if the V/J assignment was weak (E-value above 1e-6), the CDR3 was missing, or the read contained stop codons, out-of-frame junctions, or ambiguous translated residues. V3J clonotypes were defined as sequences sharing an identical inferred V gene, J gene, and CDR3 amino acid sequence. To compute the percentage overlap between repertoires, the number of shared unique clonotypes was divided by the size of the smaller repertoire. Richness of each repertoire was evaluated using RTK rarefaction, the Chao1 estimator, and Recon v2.1 estimates of unobserved clonotypes. For all TCRbeta clonotypes obtained by the gDNA method from four donors, generation probabilities were computed with OLGA. Imported from immuneACCESS, the table was reduced by TCRdb to in-frame sequences with V and J called. These copies leave out some clones; in studies compared against another copy, an unresolved V gene accounts for under half, and the cause of the remainder is not known. That table supplies the V and J calls and clone size; D and trimming were determined from the DNA. For this sample there are under 1,100,000 clones; 78% appear just once. The ten largest clones add up to roughly 0.65% of the sample.

There are a few counts of this clone. Its antigen remains undetermined. No much larger clone exists at a distance of one base, and base qualities are not known. This TCR was recovered from a young man in good health. Some clones in this sample may be carry-over from other donors' samples. The chain is made from TRBV9 and TRBJ2-1, with a weak D call of TRBD2 (5 bases match). Sequencing was carried out using memory CD4+ T cells from PBMCs. The meaning of the sample's cell subset or site label: CD45RA-negative fraction. The DNA reads TGTGCCAGCAGCGTTTGGGGAGACTCCTACAATGAGCAGTTCTTC. Its product reads: CASSVWGDSYNEQFF.